This TCR beta chain was identified during a study of T cells after yellow fever vaccination. Template switching by 5'RACE produced TCR cDNA, adding a universal primer site and UMIs. Via MiXCR, TCRdb re-called the 5' RACE reads, giving one row per CDR3 protein. The data show 300,000 to 400,000 distinct CDR3 sequences, 8.7% seen once. Study-level findings and limits: Shared CD4/CD8 clonotypes were a small share, likely from convergent recombination.

The table lists this clonotype with many counts. Its antigen is not known. V was clipped by 5 bases and J by 4 bases; unmatched bases: 9. The CDR3 extends over 16 amino acids. Per the germline V gene, CDR1 is SGHRS and CDR2 is YFSETQ. This sequence originates from a man aged 18 to 29 who received the YFV17D yellow fever vaccine. The sequencing used PBMCs, collected on the day of the first yellow fever vaccination. The J gene is TRBJ2-1, the V gene TRBV5-1, with 10 bases lining up with TRBD2. CDR3 in amino acids: CASSPDTSGVYNEQFF. Written as DNA, the CDR3 is TGCGCCAGCAGTCCCGATACTAGCGGGGTGTACAATGAGCAGTTCTTC.